The sequence of this T cell receptor beta chain was determined in a study of T-cell reconstitution after alpha-beta-depleted transplantation in children. Unique molecular identifiers featured in how the TCRbeta library was prepared. MiXCR was run by TCRdb on the PCR reads, yielding one entry per CDR3 protein. The sample contains more than 200,000 distinct CDR3 sequences, around a sixth of which appear only once. The CDR3 covers 14 residues. Germline values: CDR1 SEHNR, CDR2 FQNEAQ (reference sequence). V lost 3 bases and J 6 bases, leaving 14 bases between the germline ends. The source is a male patient between 2 and 10 years old who had a stem cell transplant for acute lymphoblastic leukemia, so the T cells may come from the graft donor. The V call is TRBV7-9, the J call TRBJ1-1, with D uncertain. This material consisted of PBMCs, mostly from graft donor cells, taken 360 days after TCRalphabeta/CD19-depleted stem cell transplant. The CDR3 DNA sequence: TGTGCCAGCAGCTTGGCAACTGGGAGGGCTGAAGCTTTCTTT. As protein: CASSLATGRAEAFF.